This record concerns one T cell receptor (beta chain) sequence. Its antigen is still unknown. No base-level quality is on record; no much larger clone is a single base apart. This entry comes from a study of cytomegalovirus exposure and HLA in healthy donors (dated by TCRdb to about 2017). For the study in its entirety: According to an earlier analysis of several hundred of the donors, about 190 million T cells yielded 90 million to 140 million unique TCR beta sequences and about 300 Gb of sequence data. Among roughly 370 genotyped donors of the cohort, an average of roughly 240,000 unique TCR beta nucleotide sequences were sequenced per donor, about a sixth of them non-productive. HLA typing covered class I and class II loci at four-digit resolution. All discovery cohort repertoires had been generated using a single sequencing platform. Roughly 300 gigabases of sequencing data and approximately 91 million unique TCR sequences made up an early release that covered around 640 HLA-typed donors. The study profiled the T cell repertoires of hundreds of subjects by immunosequencing and related them to cytomegalovirus serostatus. The aim of the study was to test whether cataloging public T cell receptors could identify signatures of past pathogen exposure. To predict cytomegalovirus infection status, the study brought together high-throughput TCR immunosequencing, statistical association of individual TCRs with disease status, and machine learning. Rather than drawing on any new phenotypic data, the later analysis identified candidate immune exposures from TCR beta sequences and the way those sequences occurred across donors. In a later genetic analysis, genome-wide SNP genotypes for 398 of the 666 donors were used, and that subset was treated as a discovery cohort. The number of donors typed differed by locus, with 629-630 for A, B, C, DRB1 and DQB1, roughly 550 for DQA1, over 600 for DPA1, and around 460 for DPB1. In an earlier analysis of over 550 of the donors, high-throughput TCR beta sequencing was used to judge whether each TCR beta V gene segment behaved as functional or pseudogenic. Among the roughly 370 genotyped donors, about 85% belonged to the genetic ancestry cluster associated with self-reported Caucasian donors. Donor age, sex, ethnicity and CMV serostatus were compiled alongside the repertoire data. A separate validation cohort of more than 100 different subjects was used in addition to the 666-subject first cohort. Because of strong linkage in the cohort, 4 to 6 DR-DQ haplotypes were treated as single units for association and clustering. To study patterns of TCR occurrence, a later analysis re-analyzed previously published TCR beta repertoires from more than 550 donors and added high-resolution HLA genotyping.

Trimming takes 7 bases off V and 6 bases off J; junction bases not matched to a gene: 13. The CDR3 covers 15 residues, taking in both the cysteine and the phenylalanine. Only the CDR3 DNA stays, 45 bases, in frame from base 1. CDR1 MDHEN and CDR2 SYDVKM were looked up in the germline V gene. The cohort comprised 666 healthy bone marrow donors. At the time of sampling, every cohort member was nominally healthy, though immune exposures that went unrecorded were likely present. The donor tested CMV seropositive and was one of the 289 seropositive cohort members. Each donor provided a peripheral blood sample, and peripheral blood mononuclear cells were used for TCR beta sequencing. The Qiagen DNeasy Blood Extraction Kit was used to extract genomic DNA from the blood cell samples. Points the paper makes about the study in general: In a later analysis, TCR association rates were found to vary across HLA loci, with the most associated TCRs seen for DRB1 alleles and the fewest for HLA-C alleles. The only immune exposure information available for the cohort was CMV serostatus. A later analysis associated about 17,000 TCR beta sequences with specific HLA alleles at a false discovery rate of 0.05. The classifier was reported to diagnose cytomegalovirus status with high specificity and sensitivity in both the original and validation cohorts. Across donors, most TCR sequences were observed very rarely, whereas some public TCRs were present in many individuals. Correlated functional status among segregating V segments might be attributable to linkage disequilibrium, but an unknown experimental factor could not be ruled out. According to a later analysis, most CMV-associated TCR beta chains appeared to be HLA-restricted, and the HLA associations seemed to be driven largely by CMV exposure. The presence/absence analyses assumed that sequencing depth was roughly uniform across donors, and that assumption may not be true. Because some donors lacked HLA typing at each locus, the association tests relied only on the typed subset. A further reported finding was that TCR beta sequences accurately predicted the HLA-A and HLA-B alleles for most subjects in the first cohort. According to the authors, the approach could potentially be generalized to other disease states and immunological phenotypes. In a later genetic analysis, a missense DCLRE1C variant was associated with V-gene and J-gene trimming of TCR beta chains, and the association was replicated in an independent cohort. A few of the identified cytomegalovirus-associated TCR beta chains were confirmed in vitro to be specific for cytomegalovirus antigens. Compared with equally common non-associated chains, HLA-associated TCR beta chains in a later analysis were more clonally expanded and had lower generation probabilities. The sequencing pipeline was judged likely to have produced a cluster of highly shared sequence variants as a technical artifact. Broadly in line with IMGT annotations, most TCR beta V segments showed up in productive rearrangements about 87% or about 30% of the time in an earlier analysis of 450 to 600 of the donors. In a later analysis, several top co-occurrence clusters were reported to appear linked to parvovirus B19, influenza, CMV and Epstein-Barr virus. This cohort had only TCR beta chains sequenced, and the lack of alpha or paired-chain data limited which features could be detected. Strong co-occurrence of HLA alleles, especially DR and DQ, made assigning TCR associations to individual alleles difficult. The study gave a list of around 170 TCR beta chains associated with cytomegalovirus. Because counts were too low, 15 to 20 rarely observed V segments, including chromosome 9 orphons, were excluded from the earlier analysis of a few hundred of the donors. Compared with the roughly 670-donor mean, donors in an Asian-associated ancestry cluster had fewer N-insertions in productive TCRs, according to a later genetic analysis. Some IMGT-functional V segments, including TRBV6-2 and TRBV6-3, could not be distinguished by the 87-base-pair reads and were therefore excluded.

Libraries were prepared through the immunoSEQ multiplex PCR assay. A mixture of 60 forward primers for TCR Vbeta segments and 13 reverse primers for TCR Jbeta segments was used in the multiplex PCR. The CDR3 region of rearranged TCR beta genes was amplified from genomic DNA with a multiplex PCR assay. The amplified TCR beta libraries were sequenced on the Illumina HiSeq System as 87-base-pair reads. Per the source publication's procedure: Across the 700 or so repertoires, a later analysis counted tens of millions of unique TCR beta chains, around 11 million of which were shared by at least two donors. To remove PCR and sequencing errors, raw reads were error-corrected and collapsed into unique sequences using a nearest-neighbor algorithm that merged closely related sequences. V, D and J gene segments were assigned by aligning CDR3 sequences to IMGT reference sequences. For a sequence to be retained, a match of at least six nucleotides to both a V gene segment and a J gene segment was required. Rearrangements were classified as productive when the CDR3 lacked stop codons and remained in frame with V and J, and all other rearrangements were classified as non-productive. Following IMGT convention, CDR3 was defined as the stretch from the second conserved V-encoded cysteine to the conserved J-encoded phenylalanine. In an earlier analysis of around 570 of the donors, sequences lacking an unambiguous match to a single V gene segment were excluded. In an earlier analysis of about 590 of the donors, a V segment was called functional when productive rearrangements were above 56.7%, and segregating when the standard deviation between donors exceeded 5%. To diagnose cytomegalovirus status from the catalog of TCR beta chain sequences, a statistical classification framework was built. A later analysis assigned V and J genes by comparing TCR nucleotide sequences with IMGT/GENE-DB human TR gene sequences. In a later analysis, CDR3 sequences and most-parsimonious VDJ recombination scenarios were assigned using the TCRdist pipeline. In a later analysis, every TCR beta chain was defined by the combination of its CDR3 amino acid sequence and its V-gene family, and reads without a unique V-gene family were dropped. A later analysis removed 500 to 650 highly shared, low-generation-probability nucleotide sequences to deal with suspected cross-contamination and a sequencing artifact. In a later analysis, a clonal expansion index for each public chain was calculated from normalized within-repertoire ranks of inferred template counts. In a later analysis, generation probabilities were computed with a VDJ recombination model fitted to out-of-frame rearrangements, and the resulting probabilities were checked against IGoR. Hypergeometric tests were used in a later analysis to score TCR-TCR, TCR-HLA and TCR-CMV co-occurrence, with a repertoire-size bias correction applied to the TCR pairs. False discovery rates were estimated in a later analysis by permuting HLA or CMV assignments 20 times. In a later analysis, co-occurring TCRs were grouped using DBSCAN, and TCRdist sequence similarity was added for clustering within HLA-allele-positive subsets. For co-occurrence clustering, repertoires with fewer than 30,000 or more than 120,000 public chains were excluded, along with four to six repertoires with anomalous nucleotide sharing. TCRdb retrieved this table from immuneACCESS and kept in-frame rearrangements only. Not all clones are present; in checked studies, unresolved V genes account for under half, and no reason is known for the remainder. V and J calls and clone size come straight from that table; D and trimming were deduced from the DNA. A total of 140,000 to 150,000 clones appear in this sample, about 73% of them only once. Jointly, the top ten make up 2.1% of the sample.

The sequenced sample consisted of PBMCs. This clonotype was sampled from a woman aged 55-70 years in good health and CMV-seropositive. The chain links TRBV28 with TRBJ1-1; 8 central nucleotides agree with TRBD1. CDR3 reads: CASTLSGTGNAEAFF. The DNA sequence follows: TGTGCCAGCACCCTTTCCGGGACAGGAAACGCTGAAGCTTTCTTT.